The source of this TCR beta chain is a study of human T cells and chemical hapten exposure. This clonotype was counted a few times. The target antigen is unknown. MiXCR, run by TCRdb on the RACE reads, gives a single entry per CDR3 protein. The sample consists of 70,000 to 95,000 distinct CDR3 sequences, 5% to 8.5% of them appearing once. Regarding time point: patch test 2, 6 weeks after DPC sensitization. The sample's treatment: therapeutic diphenylcyclopropenone sensitization with weekly scalp DPC. Study-wide points: Controls had significantly fewer large CDR3 similarity clusters than were formed by expanded TCRs.

The CDR3 is 15 residues long. V lost 6 bases and J lost 1; bases outside the gene matches: 7. Germline V CDR1 and CDR2: SNHLY, FYNNEI. This sample comprised whole blood, obtained in connection with sensitization to the hapten diphenylcyclopropenone (DPC). The chain uses TRBV2 and TRBJ1-1, with 8 nucleotides matching TRBD1. The TCR was taken from a woman in her 30s with alopecia areata. Some clones in this sample may be carry-over from other donors' samples. CDR3 amino acids: CASRPGGPRNTEAFF. In DNA form, the CDR3 reads TGTGCCAGCAGGCCAGGGGGCCCGAGGAACACTGAAGCTTTCTTT.